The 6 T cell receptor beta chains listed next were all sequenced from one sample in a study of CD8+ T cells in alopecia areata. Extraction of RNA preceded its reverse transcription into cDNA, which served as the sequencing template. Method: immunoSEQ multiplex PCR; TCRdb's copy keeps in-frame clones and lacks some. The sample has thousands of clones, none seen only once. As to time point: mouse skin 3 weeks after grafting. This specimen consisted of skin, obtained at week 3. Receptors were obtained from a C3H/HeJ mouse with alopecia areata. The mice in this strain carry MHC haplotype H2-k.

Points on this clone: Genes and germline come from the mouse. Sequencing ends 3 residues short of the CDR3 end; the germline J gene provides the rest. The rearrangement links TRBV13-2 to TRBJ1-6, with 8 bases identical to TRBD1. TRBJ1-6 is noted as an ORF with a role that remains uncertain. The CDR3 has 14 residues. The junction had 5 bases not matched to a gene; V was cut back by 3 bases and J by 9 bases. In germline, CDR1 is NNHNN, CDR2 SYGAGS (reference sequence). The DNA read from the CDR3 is TGTGCCAGCGGTGCCGACAGGGGCCTTTCGCCC. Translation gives CASGADRGLSP. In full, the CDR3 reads CASGADRGLSPLYF.

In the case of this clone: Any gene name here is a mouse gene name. CDR3 region: CASSLTGGSYEQYF. The part of the CDR3 DNA that was read is TGTGCCAGCAGCCTGACTGGGGGGTCCTAT. The chain is built from TRBV4 and TRBJ2-7; 10 bases match TRBD2. The CDR3 end falls 4 residues outside the read, so it is completed with the germline J gene. Losses at the gene ends were 5 bases for V and 1 base for J; bases not matched to a gene: 2. The CDR3 extends over 14 amino acids. Per germline, CDR1 LGHDT and CDR2 YNNKQL (reference sequence).

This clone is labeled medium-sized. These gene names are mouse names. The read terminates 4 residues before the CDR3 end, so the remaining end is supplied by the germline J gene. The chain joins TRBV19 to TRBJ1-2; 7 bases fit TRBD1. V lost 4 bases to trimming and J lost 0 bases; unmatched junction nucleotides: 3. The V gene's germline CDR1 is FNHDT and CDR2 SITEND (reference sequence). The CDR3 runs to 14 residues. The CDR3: CASSGDSANSDYTF. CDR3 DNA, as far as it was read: TGTGCCAGCAGTGGGGACAGTGCAAACTCC. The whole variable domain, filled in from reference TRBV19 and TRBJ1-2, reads GGIITQTPKFLIGQEGQKLTLKCQQNFNHDTMYWYRQDSGKGLRLIYYSITENDLQKGDLSEGYDASREKKSSFSLTVTSAQKNEMAVFLCASSGDSANSDYTFGSGTRLLVI.

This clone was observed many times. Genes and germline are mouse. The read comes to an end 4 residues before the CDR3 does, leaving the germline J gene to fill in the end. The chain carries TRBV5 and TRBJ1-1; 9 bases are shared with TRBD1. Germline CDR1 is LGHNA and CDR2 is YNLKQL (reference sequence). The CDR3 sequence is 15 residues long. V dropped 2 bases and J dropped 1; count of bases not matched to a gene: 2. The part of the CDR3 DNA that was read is TGTGCCAGCAGCCAAAGGGACAGGGCGAACACA. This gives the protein CASSQRDRANT. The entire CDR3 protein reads CASSQRDRANTEVFF.

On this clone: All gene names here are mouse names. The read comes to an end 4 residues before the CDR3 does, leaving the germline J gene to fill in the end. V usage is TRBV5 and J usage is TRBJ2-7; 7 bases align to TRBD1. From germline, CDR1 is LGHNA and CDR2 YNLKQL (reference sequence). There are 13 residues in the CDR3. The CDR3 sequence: CASSPPDRYEQYF. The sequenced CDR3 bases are TGTGCCAGCAGCCCCCCGGACAGGTAT.

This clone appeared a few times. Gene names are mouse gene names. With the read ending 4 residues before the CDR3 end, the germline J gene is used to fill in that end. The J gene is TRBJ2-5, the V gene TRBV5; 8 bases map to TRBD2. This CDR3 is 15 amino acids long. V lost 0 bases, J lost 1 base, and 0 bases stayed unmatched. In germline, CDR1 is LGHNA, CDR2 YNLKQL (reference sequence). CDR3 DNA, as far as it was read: TGTGCCAGCAGCCAAGATGGGGGGGACCAAGAC. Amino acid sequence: CASSQDGGDQD. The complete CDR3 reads CASSQDGGDQDTQYF.